A single sample gave rise to the 5 T cell receptor beta chains below, sequenced in a study of T-cell memory formation after mild COVID-19. Each CDR3 protein is one row after TCRdb ran MiXCR on the 5' RACE reads. The table shows 300,000 to 350,000 distinct CDR3 sequences, with less than 20% occurring only once. Specimen: PBMCs or a T cell subset sorted from them (not recorded which). The receptors derive from a young man who had mild COVID-19 (a few samples of this study predate the infection). Cell type and time point are not known.

The chain carries TRBV7-9 and TRBJ2-5, with D maybe TRBD2 (6 bases). Germline lookup yields CDR1 SEHNR and CDR2 FQNEAQ (reference sequence). Trimming pared 1 base from V and 3 bases from J, leaving 15 bases between. CDR3 length: 16 amino acids. The CDR3 here is CASSLELPGEKETQYF. The CDR3 nucleotides are TGTGCCAGCAGCTTAGAACTACCGGGAGAAAAAGAGACCCAGTACTTC.

This clonotype was observed a few times. The rearrangement uses TRBV11-2 and TRBJ2-1; either TRBD1 or TRBD2 may supply D (5 bases each). This CDR3 has 15 residues. Trimming stripped 7 bases from V and 4 bases from J, with 17 bases between. Germline values: CDR1 SGHAT, CDR2 FQNNGV. CDR3 in DNA: TGTGCCAGCAAAGGAATGGGACCGAAGTACAATGAGCAGTTCTTC. Amino acids: CASKGMGPKYNEQFF.

The table lists this clonotype with a few counts. The V and J genes are TRBV27 and TRBJ1-5; D is uncertain. This CDR3 has 18 residues. Germline lookup yields CDR1 MNHEY and CDR2 SMNVEV (reference sequence). Trimming shortened V by 0 bases and J by 0 bases, and 15 bases separated the two germline ends. The CDR3 nucleotides are TGTGCCAGCAGTTTATCTCCGCCGGGAGGATATAGCAATCAGCCCCAGCATTTT. This codes for CASSLSPPGGYSNQPQHF.

Ten or more counts support this clonotype. This chain joins TRBV4-3 and TRBJ2-3; the match to TRBD2 covers 7 bases. Germline trimming cut 0 bases from V and 5 bases from J; bases unmatched to any gene: 8. The germline CDR1 and CDR2 sequences are LGHNA and YSLEER. This CDR3 spans 16 amino acids. The CDR3 DNA reads as TGCGCCAGCAGCCAAGATCACCGGACTAGGGAAGATACGCAGTATTTT. It translates to CASSQDHRTREDTQYF.

This clonotype came up a few times. This chain uses TRBV29-1 with TRBJ2-3, with 8 positions matching TRBD2. J was trimmed by 6 bases and V by 4 bases; bases with no gene match: 6. The CDR3 totals 13 residues. Germline assignment: CDR1 SQVTM and CDR2 ANQGSEA. DNA of the CDR3: TGCAGCGTTGCCGGACTAGCTGGGGATACGCAGTATTTT. Translated: CSVAGLAGDTQYF.